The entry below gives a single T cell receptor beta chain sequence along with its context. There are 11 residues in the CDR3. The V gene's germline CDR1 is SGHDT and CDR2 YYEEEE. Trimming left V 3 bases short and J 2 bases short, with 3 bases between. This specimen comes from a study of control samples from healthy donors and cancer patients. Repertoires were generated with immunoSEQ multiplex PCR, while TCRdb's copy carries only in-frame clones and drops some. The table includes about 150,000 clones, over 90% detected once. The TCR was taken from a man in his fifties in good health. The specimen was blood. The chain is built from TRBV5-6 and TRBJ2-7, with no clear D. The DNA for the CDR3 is TGTGCCAGCAGCTCTCCCTACGAGCAGTACTTC. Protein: CASSSPYEQYF.